Below, one T cell receptor beta chain is given with its context. The antigen remains unidentified. The CDR3 has 11 residues. Between the trimmed V and J ends, which lost 4 bases and 7 bases, there was a span of 8 bases. Germline V gives CDR1 MDHEN, CDR2 SYDVKM. Vbeta (60) and Jbeta (13) primers were used in the PCR. The data were produced by immunoSEQ multiplex PCR, yet TCRdb's version contains in-frame clones alone and is incomplete. Of about 120,000 clones listed, more than 75% were seen once; the top ten hold 11%. This sample is drawn from a study of cytomegalovirus exposure and HLA in healthy donors. Study findings and constraints: Several of the most significant clusters appeared linked to common viral pathogens, based on a later analysis. With DRB1 most and HLA-C fewest, TCR association rates differed between HLA loci in a later analysis. In most subjects, TCR beta sequences reportedly gave accurate predictions of HLA-A and HLA-B alleles.

Sample: PBMCs. This receptor was identified in a man aged 30 to 39 in good health and CMV-seropositive. The chain employs TRBV28 and TRBJ2-7; possible D gene TRBD2, 6 bases. CDR3 in DNA: TGTGCCAGCAGTTCCGCGGGAGAGCAGTACTTC. Amino acid sequence: CASSSAGEQYF.